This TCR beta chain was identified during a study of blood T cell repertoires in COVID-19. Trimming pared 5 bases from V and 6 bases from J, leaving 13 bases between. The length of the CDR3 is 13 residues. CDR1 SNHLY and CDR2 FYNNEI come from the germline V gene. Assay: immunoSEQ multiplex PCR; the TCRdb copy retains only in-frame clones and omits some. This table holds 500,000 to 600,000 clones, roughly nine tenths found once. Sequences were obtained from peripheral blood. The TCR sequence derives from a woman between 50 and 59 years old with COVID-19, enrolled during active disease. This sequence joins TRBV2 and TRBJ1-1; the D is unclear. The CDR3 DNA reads TGTGCCAGCAGTAGTTCGGGAAGGGCTGAAGCTTTCTTT. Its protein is CASSSSGRAEAFF.